The present T cell receptor (beta chain) was sequenced within a study of spatial heterogeneity in lung cancer. Study overall: Compared with alpha-chain sequences, beta-chain sequences were consistently detected in greater numbers. Broader study findings: Tumor T-cell coverage was an estimated 7% or so for alpha and around 13% for beta chains. Tumoral mutation counts were tracked by counts of expanded intratumoral alpha and beta TCRs.

TCRdb re-called the 5' RACE reads with MiXCR, one entry per CDR3 protein. Found here are about 10,000 distinct CDR3 sequences, around 11% of them singletons; the top ten hold less than 15%. V was trimmed by 4 bases and J by 8 bases, leaving 12 bases between them. This CDR3 is 13 amino acids long. Germline values: CDR1 LGHNA, CDR2 YNFKEQ. Time point defined: sample taken at primary tumor resection. Unsorted whole RNA samples from tumor, nontumor lung or frozen PBMC were sequenced. There are many counts of this clonotype. Its specificity is not known. The TCR originated in a female donor with early-stage non-small cell lung cancer. The sample here was lung tumor tissue, taken at surgery. This sequence joins TRBV4-2 and TRBJ2-1; D is undetermined. The chain's CDR3 is CASSLVTSDEQFF. CDR3 in DNA: TGTGCCAGCAGCCTGGTGACGAGTGATGAGCAGTTCTTC.